This TCR beta chain was identified in a study of blood T cell repertoires in COVID-19. In the study overall: Material from acute and convalescent COVID-19 was sourced from the United States, Italy and Spain. From T cells, B-cell-depleted T cells, or PBMCs came the material, which was cDNA or gDNA.

As originally analysed: Amplification with reference gene primers provided the estimates of nucleated cell counts. The table came from immunoSEQ multiplex PCR; TCRdb's copy has only in-frame clones and leaves some out. Clone size and the V and J calls come from that table; the DNA yielded D and trimming. The sample yields more than 20,000 clones, more than 70% seen once. The CDR3 extends over 14 amino acids. The V gene's germline CDR1 is ENHRY and CDR2 SYGVKD. V was clipped by 6 bases and J by 2 bases, with 13 bases between them. Sequencing used peripheral blood. The source of this sequence is a human donor with active COVID-19. The donor label of this sample is uncertain. This chain joins TRBV10-3 and TRBJ2-5; the D is unclear. CDR3 nucleotide sequence: TGTGCCATCAGCCACGACCTCGGGCAAGAGACCCAGTACTTC. This translates into CAISHDLGQETQYF.